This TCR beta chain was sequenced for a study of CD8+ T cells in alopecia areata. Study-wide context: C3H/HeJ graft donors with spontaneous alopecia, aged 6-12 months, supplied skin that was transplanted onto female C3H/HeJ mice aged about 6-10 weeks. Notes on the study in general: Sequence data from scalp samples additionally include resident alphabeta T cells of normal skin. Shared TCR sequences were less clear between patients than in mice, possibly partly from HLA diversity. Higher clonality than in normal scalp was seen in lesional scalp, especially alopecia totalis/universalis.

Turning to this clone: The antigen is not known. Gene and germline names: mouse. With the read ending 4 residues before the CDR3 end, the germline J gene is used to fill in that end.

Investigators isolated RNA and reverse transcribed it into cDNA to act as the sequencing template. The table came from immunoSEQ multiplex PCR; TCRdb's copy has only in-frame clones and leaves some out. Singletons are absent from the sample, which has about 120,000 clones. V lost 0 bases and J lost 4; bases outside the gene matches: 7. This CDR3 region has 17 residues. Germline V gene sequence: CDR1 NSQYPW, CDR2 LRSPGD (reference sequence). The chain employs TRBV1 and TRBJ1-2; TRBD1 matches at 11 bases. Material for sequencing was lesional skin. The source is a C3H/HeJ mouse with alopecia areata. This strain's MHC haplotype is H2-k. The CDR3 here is CTCSADPDRGRGSDYTF. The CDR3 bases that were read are TGCACCTGCAGTGCAGATCCGGACAGGGGGCGGGGCTCC.